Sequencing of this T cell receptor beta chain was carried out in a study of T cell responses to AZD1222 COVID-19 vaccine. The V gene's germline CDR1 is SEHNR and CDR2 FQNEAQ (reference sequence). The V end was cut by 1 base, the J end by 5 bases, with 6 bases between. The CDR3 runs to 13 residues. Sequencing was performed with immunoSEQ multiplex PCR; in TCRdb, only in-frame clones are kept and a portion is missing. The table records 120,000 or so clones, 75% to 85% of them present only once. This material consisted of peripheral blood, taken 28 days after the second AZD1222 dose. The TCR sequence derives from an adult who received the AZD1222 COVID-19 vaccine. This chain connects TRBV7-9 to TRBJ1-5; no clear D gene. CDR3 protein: CASSLGADQPQHF. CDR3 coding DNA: TGTGCCAGCAGCTTAGGGGCAGATCAGCCCCAGCATTTT.